The 9 T cell receptor beta chains given below trace back to one sample, sequenced in a study of T cell responses to AZD1222 COVID-19 vaccine. The method was immunoSEQ multiplex PCR; TCRdb's version includes in-frame clones alone and lacks a portion of them. Here the sample spans some 99,000 clones, over 80% being singletons. The specimen was peripheral blood, collected on day 0 of AZD1222 vaccination. The receptors were gathered from an adult in good health.

The V call is TRBV30, the J call TRBJ1-2; no reliable D call. The V end was cut by 8 bases, the J end by 5 bases, with 12 bases between. The CDR3 sequence is 11 residues long. Per the germline V gene, CDR1 is GTSNPN and CDR2 is SVGIG (reference sequence). CDR3 sequence (DNA): TGTGCCGCCGAGAAGGCGTATGGCTACACCTTC. Protein: CAAEKAYGYTF.

The V call is TRBV5-1, the J call TRBJ1-6; D unresolved. Looked up from germline, CDR1 is SGHRS and CDR2 is YFSETQ. The ends were cut back, 0 bases at V and 6 bases at J, with 10 bases in the middle. This CDR3 has 15 residues. The DNA for the CDR3 is TGCGCCAGCAGCTTGGAGGCGCATCTTAATTCACCCCTCCACTTT. Amino acid sequence: CASSLEAHLNSPLHF. The full variable domain, with the rest looked up from reference TRBV5-1 and TRBJ1-6, is KAGVTQTPRYLIKTRGQQVTLSCSPISGHRSVSWYQQTPGQGLQFLFEYFSETQRNKGNFPGRFSGRQFSNSRSEMNVSTLELGDSALYLCASSLEAHLNSPLHFGNGTRLTVT.

The genes are TRBV19 and TRBJ1-5, with 8 bases that match TRBD1. The CDR3 extends over 16 amino acids. J lost 8 bases, V lost 3 bases, and 12 bases had no gene match. Germline CDR1 LNHDA, CDR2 SQIVND (reference sequence). The CDR3 bases are TGTGCCAGTAGTATCCCAGGGGGCCCAATAAGCAAGCCCCAGCATTTT. Translated: CASSIPGGPISKPQHF.

This rearrangement joins TRBV9 to TRBJ1-6, with unresolved D. The germline gives CDR1 SGDLS, CDR2 YYNGEE. This CDR3 has 15 amino acids. The ends were cut back, 1 base at V and 7 bases at J, with 12 bases in the middle. In DNA, the CDR3 is TGTGCCAGCAGCGTACCTGGAGGGTTCAATTCACCCCTCCACTTT. This encodes CASSVPGGFNSPLHF.

This rearrangement joins TRBV7-2 to TRBJ1-6; a weak D match, TRBD1 (6 bases). This CDR3 spans 16 amino acids. Germline loops: CDR1 SGHTA, CDR2 FQGNSA. Trimming shortened V by 7 bases and J by 13 bases, and 26 bases separated the two germline ends. The CDR3 loop is CASTLGGFRSIRPLHF. The CDR3 bases are TGTGCCAGCACTCTAGGGGGTTTTAGGTCGATTCGTCCCCTCCACTTT.

The rearrangement joins TRBV25-1 to TRBJ1-2; 10 nucleotides agree with TRBD1. The length of the CDR3 is 17 residues. The V gene's germline CDR1 is MGHDK and CDR2 SYGVNS. The V segment lost 4 bases and the J segment 3 bases; nucleotides outside the gene matches: 11. The CDR3 sequence is CASSALGTGVPHYGYTF. CDR3 DNA sequence: TGTGCCAGCAGTGCCCTCGGGACAGGGGTCCCTCACTATGGCTACACCTTC.

The V and J genes are TRBV4-1 and TRBJ1-1, with 7 bases aligning to TRBD1. The germline V gene has CDR1 MGHRA and CDR2 YSYEKL. The CDR3 length is 17 residues. J gave up 0 bases and V 4 bases, and 11 bases lay outside the gene matches. The CDR3 reads CASSPRTGWGMNTEAFF. The CDR3 DNA reads as TGCGCCAGCAGCCCCCGGACAGGCTGGGGAATGAACACTGAAGCTTTCTTT.

The chain combines TRBV5-6 with TRBJ1-1; 10 nucleotides match TRBD1. Per the germline V gene, CDR1 is SGHDT and CDR2 is YYEEEE. The CDR3 length is 17 residues. V lost 2 bases, J lost 9 bases, and 16 bases stayed unmatched. This CDR3 is CASSLNSYWTGGLKAFF. The CDR3 coding sequence is TGTGCCAGCAGCTTAAATTCCTACTGGACAGGGGGATTGAAAGCTTTCTTT.

This clone was counted a single time. The CDR3 reads CASSPPEGEQFF. The DNA for the CDR3 is TGTGCCAGCTCACCACCGGAGGGTGAGCAGTTCTTC. This chain uses TRBV18 with TRBJ2-1, with D tentatively TRBD2 (6 bases). V shed 0 bases and J shed 9 bases, with 6 bases lying between them. This CDR3 spans 12 amino acids. Germline CDR1 is KGHSH and CDR2 is LQKENI.